Below are 20 T cell receptor beta chains sequenced from a single sample in a study of cytomegalovirus exposure and HLA in healthy donors (dated by TCRdb to between 2016 and 2019). Library preparation employed the immunoSEQ multiplex PCR assay. For the multiplex PCR, a mixture combining 60 forward primers for TCR Vbeta segments and 13 reverse primers for TCR Jbeta segments was used. TCRdb limited this immuneACCESS table to in-frame rearrangements with V and J called. A share of clones is missing; checked studies link under half to unresolved V genes, and the rest is unexplained. For this sample there are 200,000 to 250,000 clones; 85% appear just once. The top ten clonotypes cover 1% to 1.5% of the sample. Sequencing was performed on PBMCs. Receptor source: a human donor in good health.

V gene TRBV15 combines with J gene TRBJ2-7, with 8 positions matching TRBD1. The V gene end was trimmed by 1 base and the J gene end by 2 bases; junction bases not matched to a gene: 7. The length of the CDR3 is 16 residues. The germline V gene encodes CDR1 LNHNV and CDR2 YYDKDF (reference sequence). CDR3 sequence reads: CATSRGLTGATYEQYF. The CDR3, as DNA: TGTGCCACCAGCAGAGGCTTGACAGGGGCAACCTACGAGCAGTACTTC.

The chain recombines TRBV7-8 with TRBJ1-2, with D maybe TRBD1 (5 bases). Germline loops: CDR1 SGHVS, CDR2 FQNEAQ. The CDR3 loop spans 13 amino acids. V lost 1 base to trimming and J lost 7 bases, with 10 bases between them. This CDR3 is CASSLGSRAGYTF. The CDR3 DNA is TGTGCCAGCAGCTTAGGTAGCAGGGCTGGCTACACCTTC.

V gene TRBV19 combines with J gene TRBJ1-5; 8 positions match TRBD1. CDR1 LNHDA and CDR2 SQIVND come from the germline V gene (reference sequence). CDR3 length equals 17 residues. J was trimmed by 1 base and V by 3 bases; bases with no gene match: 8. The CDR3 DNA reads TGTGCCAGTAGTATCTCGGCAGGGGGCGGGAGCAATCAGCCCCAGCATTTT. Its protein is CASSISAGGGSNQPQHF.

The chain employs TRBV7-2 and TRBJ2-7, with D tentatively TRBD1 (6 bases). CDR3 length: 13 amino acids. The germline V and J ends were trimmed by 0 bases and 4 bases, with 7 bases remaining between them. Germline assignment: CDR1 SGHTA and CDR2 FQGNSA. The CDR3 is CASSLAGAYEQYF. The CDR3 DNA reads TGTGCCAGCAGCTTAGCGGGGGCATACGAGCAGTACTTC.

This clone was observed a few times. The chain uses TRBV6-5 and TRBJ2-7, with 7 bases fitting TRBD1. Germline V gene sequence: CDR1 MNHEY, CDR2 SVGAGI. This CDR3 spans 13 amino acids. Trimming cost V 6 bases and J 0 bases; bases outside gene matches: 2. The CDR3 loop is CASRGQHSYEQYF. The CDR3 nucleotides are TGTGCCAGCAGGGGACAGCACTCCTACGAGCAGTACTTC.

This sequence joins TRBV27 and TRBJ1-1; possibly TRBD1 for D (6 bases). V lost 2 bases to trimming and J lost 2 bases, with 15 bases between them. Germline lookup yields CDR1 MNHEY and CDR2 SMNVEV (reference sequence). The CDR3 totals 16 residues. CDR3 coding DNA: TGTGCCAGCAGTTTACACTACGGGACACTTAACACTGAAGCTTTCTTT. Translated, it gives CASSLHYGTLNTEAFF.

In DNA, the CDR3 is TGTGCCAGCAGTTATCGCCCGGGACAGCCAATCTACGAGCAGTACTTC. It translates to CASSYRPGQPIYEQYF. This sequence joins TRBV6-5 and TRBJ2-7; 7 bases are shared with TRBD1. This CDR3 contains 16 residues. CDR1 is MNHEY, CDR2 SVGAGI, per germline. The J segment lost 3 bases and the V segment lost 3 bases, leaving 11 bases of the junction unmatched.

The rearrangement joins TRBV7-6 to TRBJ1-1; D is perhaps TRBD1 (6 bases). Looked up from germline, CDR1 is SGHVS and CDR2 is FNYEAQ. Trimming left V 4 bases short and J 3 bases short, with 12 bases between. The CDR3 runs 14 residues. CDR3 nucleotide sequence: TGTGCCAGCAGCTACAGGGTAGGAGACACTGAAGCTTTCTTT. Its protein product is CASSYRVGDTEAFF.

The chain couples TRBV7-3 to TRBJ1-1; 7 nucleotides line up with TRBD1. Germline trimming cut 6 bases from V and 4 bases from J; bases unmatched to any gene: 8. The CDR3 length is 14 residues. Germline-derived CDR1 and CDR2 are SGHTA and FQGTGA. The CDR3 bases are TGTGCCAGCAGACTCGACAGGGTGGCCACTGAAGCTTTCTTT. Protein sequence: CASRLDRVATEAFF.

This sequence joins TRBV6-1 and TRBJ1-1, with unresolved D. The CDR3 sequence is 13 residues long. V lost 4 bases, J lost 0 bases, and 6 bases lay in between. Germline V gene lookup returns CDR1 MNHNS and CDR2 SASEGT. The CDR3 DNA follows: TGTGCCAGCAGTGTGAGGTTGAACACTGAAGCTTTCTTT. Amino acid sequence: CASSVRLNTEAFF.

The V and J genes are TRBV7-9 and TRBJ1-1; D uncertain. The CDR3 totals 16 residues. Germline V gives CDR1 SEHNR, CDR2 FQNEAQ (reference sequence). Trimming cost V 6 bases and J 4 bases, with 21 bases left between them. CDR3 loop: CASRVGTLPGGTEAFF. The CDR3 region has the DNA TGTGCCAGCAGGGTGGGCACCCTCCCGGGAGGCACTGAAGCTTTCTTT.

This chain joins TRBV27 and TRBJ2-7; D remains unclear. Trimming left V 5 bases short and J 3 bases short, with 17 bases between. The CDR3 spans 15 residues. Germline CDR1 MNHEY, CDR2 SMNVEV (reference sequence). The CDR3 loop is CASSGATTYIYEQYF. The CDR3 DNA is TGTGCCAGCAGTGGCGCGACAACCTATATCTACGAGCAGTACTTC.

The CDR3 DNA is TGTGCCAGCAGCCAAGATTTTGGCCCCTACGAGCAGTACTTC. Amino acids: CASSQDFGPYEQYF. V usage is TRBV4-2 and J usage is TRBJ2-7; no firm D call. Germline CDR1 reads LGHNA; CDR2 reads YNFKEQ. The CDR3 covers 14 residues. Trimming took off 0 bases at V and 2 bases at J, with 8 bases between the two ends.

The chain combines TRBV6-5 with TRBJ1-1, with 8 bases identical to TRBD1. Trimming cost V 0 bases and J 4 bases; bases outside gene matches: 4. Germline V lookup: CDR1 MNHEY, CDR2 SVGAGI. The CDR3 runs 15 residues. The CDR3 sequence: CASSYSYRGGTEAFF. CDR3 sequence (DNA): TGTGCCAGCAGTTACTCGTACAGGGGGGGCACTGAAGCTTTCTTT.

The chain recombines TRBV6-1 with TRBJ2-1; tentatively, D is TRBD2 (6 bases). The CDR3 totals 16 residues. V gave up 1 base and J gave up 4 bases, with 14 bases separating them. Germline V gives CDR1 MNHNS, CDR2 SASEGT. CDR3 in amino acids: CASSEGREIIYNEQFF. The CDR3 DNA sequence: TGTGCCAGCAGTGAAGGTCGGGAGATTATATACAATGAGCAGTTCTTC.

This chain uses TRBV18 with TRBJ2-7; tentatively, D is TRBD1 (5 bases). There are 16 residues in the CDR3. Trimming shortened V by 3 bases and J by 2 bases, and 17 bases separated the two germline ends. Germline CDR1 KGHSH, CDR2 LQKENI. CDR3: CASSPYGPLGPYEQYF. CDR3 in DNA: TGTGCCAGCTCACCTTACGGGCCCCTGGGGCCCTACGAGCAGTACTTC. Together with reference TRBV18 and TRBJ2-7, the CDR3 gives the full variable domain: NAGVMQNPRHLVRRRGQEARLRCSPMKGHSHVYWYRQLPEEGLKFMVYLQKENIIDESGMPKERFSAEFPKEGPSILRIQQVVRGDSAAYFCASSPYGPLGPYEQYFGPGTRLTVT.

This chain connects TRBV27 to TRBJ2-7; 9 bases map to TRBD2. This CDR3 has 15 residues. The germline V gene has CDR1 MNHEY and CDR2 SMNVEV (reference sequence). V gave up 2 bases and J gave up 4 bases; unmatched junction bases: 6. The CDR3 DNA reads TGTGCCAGCAGTTTAGCGGGAGGGAGTTTTTACGAGCAGTACTTC. It translates to CASSLAGGSFYEQYF.

This CDR3 is CASYYSFANYGYTF. The CDR3 DNA sequence: TGTGCCAGCTACTATTCTTTTGCGAACTATGGCTACACCTTC. The chain employs TRBV6-5 and TRBJ1-2; D gene ambiguous. CDR1 is MNHEY, CDR2 SVGAGI, per germline. The CDR3 loop spans 14 amino acids. V was trimmed by 8 bases and J by 2 bases, leaving 15 bases between them.

The V and J genes are TRBV19 and TRBJ2-5; no definite D call. Germline-derived CDR1 and CDR2 are LNHDA and SQIVND (reference sequence). The CDR3 has 16 residues. Trimming cost V 9 bases and J 4 bases, with 24 bases left between them. CDR3 coding DNA: TGTGCCAGCGGTAAAACTCCAGGAAGTTTACGAGAGACCCAGTACTTC. This translates into CASGKTPGSLRETQYF.

This chain connects TRBV7-3 to TRBJ1-1; 9 positions agree with TRBD1. Germline values: CDR1 SGHTA, CDR2 FQGTGA. This CDR3 is 14 amino acids long. Unmatched junction bases numbered 6, after V lost 5 bases and J lost 5 bases. The CDR3: CASSRDRAGTEAFF. CDR3 bases: TGTGCCAGCAGCCGGGACAGGGCGGGAACTGAAGCTTTCTTT.